This T cell receptor (beta chain) was recorded in a study of blood T cell repertoires in COVID-19 (dated by TCRdb to about 2020). For the wider study: Samples from collaborators originated in the United States, Italy and Spain and spanned both the acute and convalescent phases of COVID-19. Subjects who had been exposed to COVID-19, were actively infected with it, or had recovered from it provided the deeply sampled blood TCRbeta repertoires that made up the dataset. The prospective study material was composed of cDNA or gDNA derived from T cells, B-cell-depleted T cells, or PBMCs. HLA class I and class II types, where available, came from metadata supplied by the sample provider rather than from assay-based typing. The samples were drawn from the first 160 participants of the ongoing ImmuneRACE study and from under 1,500 subjects provided by 6 global collaborators. The sample metadata nearly always contained a de-identified subject ID, COVID-19 status, age in years and sex. The repertoires were made available in a free public database intended to serve as a resource for research on the immune response to SARS-CoV-2.

V loses 4 bases at its end and J loses 7 bases; junction bases beyond the gene matches: 8. CDR1 is given as SGHKS and CDR2 as YYEKEE, both from the germline V gene (reference sequence). Including cysteine and phenylalanine, the CDR3 has 15 amino acids. Just the 45-base CDR3 DNA is kept, in frame starting at base 1. One collaborating source in Seattle enrolled patients during active infection and followed them longitudinally through the course of disease. The collaborating institutions used their own protocols to collect whole blood in K2EDTA tubes. For TCRbeta analysis, collaborators shipped samples as frozen whole blood, isolated PBMCs, or DNA extracted from either of those sample types. Findings and caveats that apply to the study as a whole: Clinical and demographic metadata were provided uncurated, with the amount varying by source and participant.

On this clone itself: Its antigen is not yet known. Nothing much larger sits one base from this clone, and base qualities are not available.

TCRbeta CDR3 regions were amplified from genomic DNA using the immunoSEQ Assay, a bias-controlled multiplex PCR. On the study's bioinformatics: Nucleated cell counts per sample were estimated from amplification of reference gene primers within the assay. Sequence reads were collapsed and filtered to measure the absolute abundance of every unique TCRbeta CDR3 rearrangement. For each sample, productive Simpson clonality was calculated by taking the square root of Simpson's diversity index across productive rearrangements. As stored in TCRdb, this immuneACCESS dataset retains in-frame rearrangements with V and J assigned. A fraction of the clones does not appear; measured against another copy, unresolved V genes explain less than half of the discrepancy, and the remainder lacks a known reason. D and trimming come from the DNA, and the V and J calls and clone size come from that table. The sample table records approximately 230,000 clones; around 89% of these occur just once. The ten largest clonotypes hold 6.3% of the sample.

This sequence uses TRBV5-5 and TRBJ1-4; 9 middle bases align to TRBD1. Sequenced input: peripheral blood. The sequence was collected from a young woman with COVID-19, enrolled during active disease. The DNA reads TGTGCCAGCAGCGCTACCGGGACAGGGCTTGAAAAACTGTTTTTT. This yields the protein CASSATGTGLEKLFF.